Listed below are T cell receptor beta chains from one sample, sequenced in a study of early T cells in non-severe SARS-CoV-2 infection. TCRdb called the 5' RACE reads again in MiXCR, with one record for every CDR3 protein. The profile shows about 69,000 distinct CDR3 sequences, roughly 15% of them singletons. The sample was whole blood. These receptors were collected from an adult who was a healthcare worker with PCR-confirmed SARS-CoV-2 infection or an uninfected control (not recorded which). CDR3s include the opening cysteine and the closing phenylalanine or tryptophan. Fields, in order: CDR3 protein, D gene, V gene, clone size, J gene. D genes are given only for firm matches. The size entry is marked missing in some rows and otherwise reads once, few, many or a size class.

CDR3 protein: CASRREGPNTEAFF; D gene: .; V gene: TRBV6-2/TRBV6-3; clone size: .; J gene: TRBJ1-1
CDR3 protein: CASSLEQLGAGYTF; D gene: .; V gene: TRBV11-2; clone size: many; J gene: TRBJ1-2
CDR3 protein: CASSSRESNQPQHF; D gene: .; V gene: TRBV7-9; clone size: .; J gene: TRBJ1-5
CDR3 protein: CASSAPGLASYNEQFF; D gene: TRBD2; V gene: TRBV9; clone size: few; J gene: TRBJ2-1
CDR3 protein: CASSLDRASTDTQYF; D gene: .; V gene: TRBV7-2; clone size: many; J gene: TRBJ2-3
CDR3 protein: CSVATSGGGLTQYF; D gene: TRBD2; V gene: TRBV29-1; clone size: few; J gene: TRBJ2-3
CDR3 protein: CASSLVGGWNTEAFF; D gene: .; V gene: TRBV7-2; clone size: few; J gene: TRBJ1-1
CDR3 protein: CASSPQGLDPAETQYF; D gene: TRBD2; V gene: TRBV7-2; clone size: few; J gene: TRBJ2-5
CDR3 protein: CSAPGGIYGYTF; D gene: .; V gene: TRBV29-1; clone size: few; J gene: TRBJ1-2
CDR3 protein: CAPWHRGHYYNEQFF; D gene: .; V gene: TRBV12-2; clone size: few; J gene: TRBJ2-1
CDR3 protein: CASSLIGTDTQYF; D gene: .; V gene: TRBV12-3/TRBV12-4; clone size: .; J gene: TRBJ2-3
CDR3 protein: CASSPQTVSYEQYF; D gene: .; V gene: TRBV28; clone size: once; J gene: TRBJ2-7
CDR3 protein: CASSQGAGGYEQYF; D gene: .; V gene: TRBV3-1; clone size: many; J gene: TRBJ2-7
CDR3 protein: CASSVTQGQPQHF; D gene: .; V gene: TRBV7-2; clone size: few; J gene: TRBJ1-5
CDR3 protein: CSVAGGGDTIYF; D gene: .; V gene: TRBV29-1; clone size: once; J gene: TRBJ1-3
CDR3 protein: CASSFPGPTGELFF; D gene: .; V gene: TRBV5-6; clone size: .; J gene: TRBJ2-2
CDR3 protein: CASSQVQPGREAFF; D gene: .; V gene: TRBV7-9; clone size: few; J gene: TRBJ1-1
CDR3 protein: CASSVAPRVTGNEQFF; D gene: .; V gene: TRBV9; clone size: few; J gene: TRBJ2-1
CDR3 protein: CASSSWDRPYF; D gene: TRBD1; V gene: TRBV7-2; clone size: many; J gene: TRBJ1-3
CDR3 protein: CSVAQGAATREQYF; D gene: TRBD1; V gene: TRBV29-1; clone size: few; J gene: TRBJ2-7
CDR3 protein: CSVYADHGGYTF; D gene: .; V gene: TRBV29-1; clone size: .; J gene: TRBJ1-2
CDR3 protein: CSAVSGVGQPQHF; D gene: .; V gene: TRBV29-1; clone size: few; J gene: TRBJ1-5
CDR3 protein: CASSYLEPGRMTYGYTF; D gene: .; V gene: TRBV6-5; clone size: few; J gene: TRBJ1-2
CDR3 protein: CASSLVAVDTQYF; D gene: .; V gene: TRBV7-2; clone size: few; J gene: TRBJ2-3
CDR3 protein: CASSQGFAAGEETQYF; D gene: TRBD2; V gene: TRBV3-1; clone size: .; J gene: TRBJ2-5
CDR3 protein: CASSLESGTPRDTQYF; D gene: .; V gene: TRBV7-2; clone size: .; J gene: TRBJ2-3
CDR3 protein: CASRGGSEQYF; D gene: TRBD2; V gene: TRBV25-1; clone size: .; J gene: TRBJ2-7
CDR3 protein: CASSPQAHFSYGYTF; D gene: .; V gene: TRBV27; clone size: many; J gene: TRBJ1-2
CDR3 protein: CASSPPLAGDTDTQYF; D gene: TRBD2; V gene: TRBV5-1; clone size: few; J gene: TRBJ2-3
CDR3 protein: CASSIRTANPPDTQYF; D gene: .; V gene: TRBV7-9; clone size: .; J gene: TRBJ2-3
CDR3 protein: CASSQDQVNSYEQYF; D gene: .; V gene: TRBV4-2; clone size: few; J gene: TRBJ2-7
CDR3 protein: CSASLGTGGVSYEQYF; D gene: TRBD1; V gene: TRBV20-1; clone size: few; J gene: TRBJ2-7
CDR3 protein: CSVEEGQKETQYF; D gene: .; V gene: TRBV29-1; clone size: .; J gene: TRBJ2-5
CDR3 protein: CASRQVSMGEQYF; D gene: .; V gene: TRBV5-6; clone size: .; J gene: TRBJ2-7
CDR3 protein: CASSPKEGPFYEQYF; D gene: .; V gene: TRBV18; clone size: .; J gene: TRBJ2-7
CDR3 protein: CASRTQDRVQSYNSPLHF; D gene: TRBD1; V gene: TRBV2; clone size: .; J gene: TRBJ1-6
CDR3 protein: CASSSYTRGGETQYF; D gene: .; V gene: TRBV28; clone size: .; J gene: TRBJ2-5
CDR3 protein: CSAREVVTGELFF; D gene: .; V gene: TRBV20-1; clone size: few; J gene: TRBJ2-2
CDR3 protein: CASSESFLPQETQYF; D gene: .; V gene: TRBV28; clone size: .; J gene: TRBJ2-5
CDR3 protein: CASSDTRGADTGELFF; D gene: TRBD2; V gene: TRBV6-6; clone size: many; J gene: TRBJ2-2
CDR3 protein: CSVETGRTSYEQFF; D gene: .; V gene: TRBV29-1; clone size: many; J gene: TRBJ2-1
CDR3 protein: CASSLLQGSSGNTIYF; D gene: TRBD1; V gene: TRBV13; clone size: many; J gene: TRBJ1-3
CDR3 protein: CASSLAGTYNEQFF; D gene: .; V gene: TRBV11-1; clone size: many; J gene: TRBJ2-1
CDR3 protein: CASSLALGWSTEAFF; D gene: .; V gene: TRBV7-2; clone size: few; J gene: TRBJ1-1
CDR3 protein: CATSTGDGWTGELFF; D gene: .; V gene: TRBV24-1; clone size: few; J gene: TRBJ2-2
CDR3 protein: CASSRGALDYEQYF; D gene: .; V gene: TRBV6-5; clone size: few; J gene: TRBJ2-7